Following are 8 T cell receptor beta chains from one sample sequenced in a study of T cell repertoires in cytomegalovirus infection. TCRdb reprocessed the reads with MiXCR, giving one entry per CDR3 protein. The sample gives nearly 450,000 distinct CDR3 sequences, approximately 32% of which show up once; approximately 13% is in the top ten. Sequencing was performed on PBMCs. These receptors were obtained from a human donor in good health (CMV status not recorded). Some clones in this sample may be carry-over from other donors' samples.

The chain has TRBV4-1 and TRBJ2-7; unclear D gene. Looked up from germline, CDR1 is MGHRA and CDR2 is YSYEKL. This CDR3 region has 14 residues. V was shortened by 7 bases and J by 3 bases, with 16 bases between the two germline ends. Here the CDR3 DNA reads TGCGCCAGCATCCCCGGAAGTAGCATCTACGAGCAGTACTTC. The encoded protein is CASIPGSSIYEQYF.

This clonotype was seen a handful of times. The chain couples TRBV19 to TRBJ2-1, with 9 bases that match TRBD1. The CDR3 contains 13 residues. The germline CDR1 and CDR2 sequences are LNHDA and SQIVND (reference sequence). V was pared by 3 bases and J by 7 bases, with 1 base of the junction left unmatched. The CDR3 sequence: CASSMGTGNEQFF. CDR3 bases: TGTGCCAGTAGTATGGGGACAGGGAATGAGCAGTTCTTC.

This clonotype was counted a single time. The rearrangement uses TRBV11-2 and TRBJ2-3, with TRBD2 matching over 8 bases. J gave up 0 bases and V 9 bases, and 14 bases lay outside the gene matches. This CDR3 region has 17 residues. CDR1 is SGHAT, CDR2 FQNNGV, per germline. DNA for the CDR3: TGTGCCAGGACCCTAAGAAGCGGGGGACATAGCACAGATACGCAGTATTTT. This encodes CARTLRSGGHSTDTQYF.

This clonotype was counted between two and nine times. The chain employs TRBV5-1 and TRBJ2-1; TRBD1 agrees at 9 bases. The trim removed 3 bases at V and 8 bases at J, leaving 12 bases unmatched. CDR1 SGHRS and CDR2 YFSETQ come from the germline V gene. The CDR3 loop spans 16 amino acids. CDR3 bases: TGCGCCAGCAGCTCGAACCCTCCGGGACAGGGCCATGAGCAGTTCTTC. Its protein product is CASSSNPPGQGHEQFF.

The table lists this clonotype with a count of one. The chain has TRBV6-6 and TRBJ2-3, with 10 bases lining up with TRBD1. Trimming took 5 bases from V and 4 from J; bases not matched to a gene: 12. Germline CDR1 is MNHNY and CDR2 is SVGAGI (reference sequence). The CDR3 is 17 residues long. The CDR3 nucleotides are TGTGCCAGCAGTGAGATCTCCGGGACAGGGGTTCCAGATACGCAGTATTTT. Residues: CASSEISGTGVPDTQYF.

This clonotype was counted only a few times. This chain connects TRBV3-1 to TRBJ2-2, with D unresolved. V was trimmed by 2 bases and J by 0 bases, leaving 16 bases between them. The CDR3 loop spans 18 amino acids. The germline CDR1 and CDR2 sequences are LGHDT and YNNKEL (reference sequence). The CDR3 sequence is CASSQWRGTASNTGELFF. As DNA, the CDR3 is TGTGCCAGCAGCCAATGGAGAGGAACAGCTTCGAACACCGGGGAGCTGTTTTTT.

A remark on this clonotype: A read error is the likely source, as a far larger clone sits one nucleotide away. V is TRBV7-2 and J is TRBJ1-1, with unresolved D. Trimming removed 5 bases from V and 5 bases from J, with 12 bases in between. The CDR3 runs to 13 residues. Per germline, CDR1 SGHTA and CDR2 FQGNSA. CDR3 loop: CASSLDWATEAFF. CDR3 DNA: TGTGCCAGCAGCCTAGACTGGGCTACTGAAGCTTTCTTT.

V is TRBV20-1 and J is TRBJ1-5; TRBD1 matches 7 bases. Germline trimming cut 5 bases from V and 1 base from J; bases unmatched to any gene: 17. Germline lookup yields CDR1 DFQATT and CDR2 SNEGSKA (reference sequence). This CDR3 contains 18 residues. This CDR3 is CSALRPSQGVMSNQPQHF. CDR3 nucleotide sequence: TGCAGTGCTCTCAGACCCTCTCAGGGGGTGATGAGCAATCAGCCCCAGCATTTT.